This is a list of T cell receptor beta chains from one sample in a study of T cells in Graves' hyperthyroidism and ophthalmopathy. MiXCR, run by TCRdb on the multiplex PCR reads, gives a single entry per CDR3 protein. The data contain around 340,000 distinct CDR3 sequences, approximately 18% of them singletons. Sequences were obtained from blood. The receptors were sampled from a woman in her forties or fifties with Graves' hyperthyroidism. CDR3s include the opening cysteine and the closing phenylalanine or tryptophan. Fields, in order: D gene, J gene, clone size, V gene, CDR3 protein, CDR3 DNA. The D gene is left open where the match is weak. Clone size is given for some rows only: seen once, a few or many times, or a class if the clone is expanded.

- TRBJ1-1 many TRBV24-1 CATSDARVPEAFF TGTGCCACCAGTGATGCCAGGGTACCTGAAGCTTTCTTT
- TRBJ1-6 - TRBV7-9 CASSPQTLDSPLHF TGTGCCAGCAGCCCACAAACTTTGGATTCACCCCTCCACTTT
- TRBJ2-3 many TRBV28 CASNQLGVGMDTQYF TGTGCCAGCAACCAACTGGGGGTTGGGATGGATACGCAGTATTTT
TRBD2 TRBJ2-3 many TRBV11-2 CASSPTSGGDTQYF TGTGCCAGCAGCCCCACTAGCGGGGGGGACACGCAGTATTTT
- TRBJ1-4 many TRBV18 CASSPGATNEKLFF TGTGCCAGCTCTCCGGGGGCCACTAATGAAAAACTGTTTTTT
TRBD2 TRBJ2-1 many TRBV11-1 CASRPPGLASNEQFF TGTGCCAGCAGGCCACCGGGACTAGCGTCGAATGAGCAGTTCTTC
TRBD2 TRBJ2-1 few TRBV10-1 CASSELGSGVKQFF TGCGCCAGCAGTGAGCTCGGTAGCGGGGTGAAGCAGTTCTTC
TRBD2 TRBJ2-2 - TRBV7-2 CASTRGGGTGELFF TGTGCCAGCACGCGGGGGGGCGGCACCGGGGAGCTGTTTTTT
TRBD1 TRBJ2-1 few TRBV20-1 CSARGLDRGRDEQFF TGCAGTGCTAGAGGCTTGGACAGGGGGCGGGATGAGCAGTTCTTC
TRBD2 TRBJ2-3 - TRBV19 CATGTSGGLDTQYF TGTGCCACGGGGACTAGCGGGGGTCTAGATACGCAGTATTTT
- TRBJ2-1 few TRBV7-9 CASSLETDNEQFF TGTGCCAGCAGCTTAGAGACAGACAATGAGCAGTTCTTC
- TRBJ2-2 - TRBV5-1 CASSLGGENTGELFF TGCGCCAGCAGCTTGGGAGGGGAAAACACCGGGGAGCTGTTTTTT
TRBD2 TRBJ2-3 many TRBV5-1 CASSLAPGGWTDTQYF TGCGCCAGCAGCTTGGCCCCGGGGGGTTGGACAGATACGCAGTATTTT
TRBD1 TRBJ1-1 many TRBV12-5 CASTLVRDRESTEAFF TGTGCTAGTACCCTCGTCCGGGACAGGGAAAGCACTGAAGCTTTCTTT
- TRBJ1-1 many TRBV18 CASSPSGYDTEAFF TGTGCCAGCTCACCCTCGGGTTATGACACTGAAGCTTTCTTT
TRBD2 TRBJ2-1 many TRBV11-2 CASSLDRGTSGSPEQFF TGTGCCAGCAGCTTAGATCGGGGGACTAGCGGGAGCCCTGAGCAGTTCTTC
- TRBJ2-1 many TRBV16 CASSPAGDNEQFF TGTGCCAGCAGCCCCGCAGGGGACAATGAGCAGTTCTTC
- TRBJ2-7 few TRBV6-5 CASSYSLPGPEQYF TGTGCCAGCAGTTACTCCCTGCCGGGGCCCGAGCAGTACTTC
- TRBJ1-1 - TRBV4-1 CASSQEGRRGAMNTEAFF TGCGCCAGCAGCCAAGAGGGGAGGAGGGGGGCAATGAACACTGAAGCTTTCTTT
TRBD1 TRBJ1-6 few TRBV5-1 CASSPGTGGNSPLHF TGCGCCAGCAGCCCTGGGACAGGGGGAAATTCACCCCTCCACTTT
TRBD1 TRBJ2-2 - TRBV19 CASSGRDRGIGELFF TGTGCCAGTAGTGGAAGGGACAGGGGGATTGGGGAGCTGTTTTTT
- TRBJ2-1 - TRBV3-1 CASSQARGAAIYNEQFF TGTGCCAGCAGCCAAGCCCGGGGGGCGGCTATATACAATGAGCAGTTCTTC
- TRBJ1-2 few TRBV15 CATSRDRGFNYGYTF TGTGCCACCAGCAGAGATAGGGGGTTTAACTATGGCTACACCTTC
- TRBJ2-3 - TRBV30 CACESRTDTQYF TGTGCCTGCGAGTCCCGGACAGATACGCAGTATTTT
- TRBJ1-3 - TRBV7-8 CASSSTGGPGNTIYF TGTGCCAGCAGCTCGACCGGGGGGCCTGGAAACACCATATATTTT
TRBD1 TRBJ2-3 - TRBV5-1 CASSQGQDIDTQYF TGCGCCAGCAGCCAGGGACAGGACATAGATACGCAGTATTTT
- TRBJ2-1 - TRBV5-1 CASSWTGASYNEQFF TGCGCCAGCAGCTGGACGGGGGCTTCCTACAATGAGCAGTTCTTC
- TRBJ2-7 many TRBV3-1 CASSQEGVFAPYEQYF TGTGCCAGCAGCCAAGAAGGAGTCTTTGCCCCCTACGAGCAGTACTTC
- TRBJ1-5 few TRBV5-1 CASSLDGRVNQPQHF TGCGCCAGCAGCTTGGACGGTCGGGTCAATCAGCCCCAGCATTTT
TRBD2 TRBJ2-1 - TRBV20-1 CSARDKSGRAYNEQFF TGCAGTGCTAGAGATAAAAGCGGGAGGGCCTACAATGAGCAGTTCTTC
- TRBJ2-5 - TRBV4-1 CASSQTTVGRQETRYF TGCGCCAGCAGCCAAACCACAGTTGGGCGACAAGAGACCCGGTACTTC
TRBD2 TRBJ2-3 many TRBV7-2 CASSSKQLAGGRHDTQYF TGTGCCAGCAGCTCAAAACAACTAGCGGGGGGGCGACATGATACGCAGTATTTT
- TRBJ1-5 few TRBV6-1 CAGGAGKGEGPQHF TGTGCCGGTGGGGCAGGGAAGGGGGAAGGGCCCCAGCATTTT
- TRBJ2-3 - TRBV5-1 CASNLGGTDTQYF TGCGCCAGCAATCTAGGTGGGACAGATACGCAGTATTTT
TRBD2 TRBJ2-1 many TRBV2 CARGTSGYGKDEQFF TGTGCCAGAGGGACTAGCGGTTATGGGAAGGATGAGCAGTTCTTC
TRBD1 TRBJ1-4 few TRBV2 CASKADRGHEKLFF TGTGCCAGCAAAGCTGACAGGGGTCATGAAAAACTGTTTTTT
- TRBJ1-1 many TRBV20-1 CSARDALHHSNTEAFF TGCAGTGCTAGAGATGCCTTACACCACTCGAACACTGAAGCTTTCTTT
- TRBJ2-5 - TRBV5-6 CASSLVELMETQYF TGTGCCAGCAGCTTGGTAGAACTAATGGAGACCCAGTACTTC
- TRBJ2-5 many TRBV11-2 CASSQTQGGRGETQYF TGTGCCAGCAGTCAAACTCAGGGGGGGCGGGGAGAGACCCAGTACTTC
TRBD2 TRBJ2-1 few TRBV6-1 CASSELAGARGEQFF TGTGCCAGCAGTGAACTGGCGGGAGCTCGAGGTGAGCAGTTCTTC
TRBD2 TRBJ2-1 few TRBV10-3 CAILSSGDNNEQFF TGTGCCATCCTGTCTAGCGGGGATAACAATGAGCAGTTCTTC
- TRBJ1-2 - TRBV3-1 CASSHENYGYTF TGTGCCAGCAGCCATGAGAACTATGGCTACACCTTC
TRBD1 TRBJ1-2 few TRBV13 CASSTWTGRRYGYTF TGTGCCAGCAGCACCTGGACAGGGCGTCGCTATGGCTACACCTTC
- TRBJ1-2 - TRBV7-3 CASSLTPEGTDGGYTF TGTGCCAGCAGCTTAACGCCCGAGGGGACTGACGGTGGCTACACCTTC
- TRBJ1-1 - TRBV7-9 CTSSPRRIMNTEAFF TGTACCAGCAGCCCCAGGCGGATCATGAACACTGAAGCTTTCTTT
TRBD1 TRBJ1-4 few TRBV15 CATSSRDRGGSYEKLFF TGTGCCACCAGCAGCCGGGACAGGGGAGGTTCGTATGAAAAACTGTTTTTT
- TRBJ1-6 many TRBV2 CASSGTDKNSPLHF TGTGCCAGCAGTGGGACGGACAAGAATTCACCCCTCCACTTT
- TRBJ1-1 - TRBV5-4 CASSYGGLGPAFF TGTGCCAGCAGCTACGGGGGGTTAGGTCCCGCTTTCTTT
- TRBJ1-4 - TRBV20-1 CSTKRDITNEKLFF TGCAGTACAAAACGGGACATAACTAATGAAAAACTGTTTTTT
- TRBJ1-1 - TRBV28 CASSFLVGGTEAFF TGTGCCAGCAGTTTCCTAGTGGGGGGCACTGAAGCTTTCTTT
TRBD2 TRBJ2-1 many TRBV15 CATSLGGERLSSYNEQFF TGTGCCACCAGCCTCGGGGGGGAGCGGCTAAGCTCCTACAATGAGCAGTTCTTC
- TRBJ2-7 - TRBV13 CASSLGRNSYGQYF TGTGCCAGCAGCTTAGGGCGGAACTCCTACGGGCAGTACTTC